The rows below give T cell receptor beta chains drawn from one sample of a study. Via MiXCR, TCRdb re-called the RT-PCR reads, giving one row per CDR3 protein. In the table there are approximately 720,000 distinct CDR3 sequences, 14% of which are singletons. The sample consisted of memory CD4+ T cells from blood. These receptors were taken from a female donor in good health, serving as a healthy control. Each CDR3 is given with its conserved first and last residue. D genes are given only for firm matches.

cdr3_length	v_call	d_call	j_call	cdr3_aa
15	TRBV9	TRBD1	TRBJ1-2	CASSVASGTGIGYTF
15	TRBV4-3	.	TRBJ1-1	CASSQGGGQWTEAFF
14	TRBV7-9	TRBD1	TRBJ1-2	CASSPDRVIRGYTF
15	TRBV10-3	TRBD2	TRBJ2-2	CAISRTSGDAGELFF
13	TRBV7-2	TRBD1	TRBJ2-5	CASSRQGPETQYF
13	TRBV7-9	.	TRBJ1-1	CASSLEQGAEAFF
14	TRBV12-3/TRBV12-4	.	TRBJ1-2	CASSLALGEAGYTF
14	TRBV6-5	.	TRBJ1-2	CASSQPPGRRGYTF
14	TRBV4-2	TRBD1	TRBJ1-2	CASREGQGLYGYTF
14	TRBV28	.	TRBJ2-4	CASNFAGIKNIQYF
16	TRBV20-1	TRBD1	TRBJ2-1	CSATNLRGFEDNEQFF
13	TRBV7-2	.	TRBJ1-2	CASSLMAGYGYTF
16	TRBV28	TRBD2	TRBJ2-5	CASPPAGRGDQETQYF
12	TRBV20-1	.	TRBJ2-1	CSVETATWEQFF
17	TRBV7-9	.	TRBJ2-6	CASSLAGSSPGANVLTF
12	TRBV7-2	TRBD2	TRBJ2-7	CASSWGGQEQYF
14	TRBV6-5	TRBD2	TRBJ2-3	CASRWREGGDTQYF
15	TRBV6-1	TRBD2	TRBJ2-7	CASMSSGGAFGEQYF
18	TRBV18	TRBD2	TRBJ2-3	CASSLGLAGGRGADTQYF
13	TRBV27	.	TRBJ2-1	CASSTDPHNEQFF
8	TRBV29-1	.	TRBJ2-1	CSASEQFF
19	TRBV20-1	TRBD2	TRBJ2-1	CSARGPGLAGGSSYNEQFF
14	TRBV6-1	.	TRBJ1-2	CASSEGEEYYGYTF
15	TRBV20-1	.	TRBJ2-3	CSARIYAFRADTQYF
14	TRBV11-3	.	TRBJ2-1	CASSKEGEHNEQFF
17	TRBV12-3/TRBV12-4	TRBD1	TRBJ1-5	CASTSGQGAVGNQPQHF
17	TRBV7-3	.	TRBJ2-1	CASSSPGGLSNDNEQFF
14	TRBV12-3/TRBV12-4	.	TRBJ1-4	CASSLISPNEKLFF
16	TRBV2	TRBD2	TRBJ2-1	CASSPTGSGRGNEQFF
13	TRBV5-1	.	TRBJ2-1	CATSLAGINEQFF
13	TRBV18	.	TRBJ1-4	CASSPYNRDKLFF
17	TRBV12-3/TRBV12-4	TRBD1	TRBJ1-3	CASRFTGQGPSGNTIYF
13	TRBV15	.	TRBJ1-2	CATSRDPPTQFTF
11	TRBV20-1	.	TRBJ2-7	CSVEQVDEQYF
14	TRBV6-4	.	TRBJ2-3	CASSDVRRGDTQYF
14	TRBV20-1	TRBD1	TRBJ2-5	CSARARTGGETQYF
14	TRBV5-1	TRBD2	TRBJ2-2	CASSLGSSGGRLFF
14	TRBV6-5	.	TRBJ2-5	CASSYSELQETQYF
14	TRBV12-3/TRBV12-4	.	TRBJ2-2	CASSFSGAKGPLFF
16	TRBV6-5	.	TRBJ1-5	CASSSLSHFVNQPQHF
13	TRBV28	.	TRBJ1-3	CASSPLEGNTIYF
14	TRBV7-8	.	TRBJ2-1	CASRIGEVHNEQFF
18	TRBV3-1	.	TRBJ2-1	CASSPTLGTASSYNEQFF
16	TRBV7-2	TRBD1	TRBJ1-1	CASRRTGGSLNTEAFF
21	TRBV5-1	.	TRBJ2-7	CASSLFVGGGDWRGRFYEQYF
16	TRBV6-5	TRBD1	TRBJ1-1	CASSYGRGRLNTEAFF
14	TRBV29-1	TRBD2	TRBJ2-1	CSVVASGNDNEQFF
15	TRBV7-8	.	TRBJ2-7	CASSPSPGLNYEQYF